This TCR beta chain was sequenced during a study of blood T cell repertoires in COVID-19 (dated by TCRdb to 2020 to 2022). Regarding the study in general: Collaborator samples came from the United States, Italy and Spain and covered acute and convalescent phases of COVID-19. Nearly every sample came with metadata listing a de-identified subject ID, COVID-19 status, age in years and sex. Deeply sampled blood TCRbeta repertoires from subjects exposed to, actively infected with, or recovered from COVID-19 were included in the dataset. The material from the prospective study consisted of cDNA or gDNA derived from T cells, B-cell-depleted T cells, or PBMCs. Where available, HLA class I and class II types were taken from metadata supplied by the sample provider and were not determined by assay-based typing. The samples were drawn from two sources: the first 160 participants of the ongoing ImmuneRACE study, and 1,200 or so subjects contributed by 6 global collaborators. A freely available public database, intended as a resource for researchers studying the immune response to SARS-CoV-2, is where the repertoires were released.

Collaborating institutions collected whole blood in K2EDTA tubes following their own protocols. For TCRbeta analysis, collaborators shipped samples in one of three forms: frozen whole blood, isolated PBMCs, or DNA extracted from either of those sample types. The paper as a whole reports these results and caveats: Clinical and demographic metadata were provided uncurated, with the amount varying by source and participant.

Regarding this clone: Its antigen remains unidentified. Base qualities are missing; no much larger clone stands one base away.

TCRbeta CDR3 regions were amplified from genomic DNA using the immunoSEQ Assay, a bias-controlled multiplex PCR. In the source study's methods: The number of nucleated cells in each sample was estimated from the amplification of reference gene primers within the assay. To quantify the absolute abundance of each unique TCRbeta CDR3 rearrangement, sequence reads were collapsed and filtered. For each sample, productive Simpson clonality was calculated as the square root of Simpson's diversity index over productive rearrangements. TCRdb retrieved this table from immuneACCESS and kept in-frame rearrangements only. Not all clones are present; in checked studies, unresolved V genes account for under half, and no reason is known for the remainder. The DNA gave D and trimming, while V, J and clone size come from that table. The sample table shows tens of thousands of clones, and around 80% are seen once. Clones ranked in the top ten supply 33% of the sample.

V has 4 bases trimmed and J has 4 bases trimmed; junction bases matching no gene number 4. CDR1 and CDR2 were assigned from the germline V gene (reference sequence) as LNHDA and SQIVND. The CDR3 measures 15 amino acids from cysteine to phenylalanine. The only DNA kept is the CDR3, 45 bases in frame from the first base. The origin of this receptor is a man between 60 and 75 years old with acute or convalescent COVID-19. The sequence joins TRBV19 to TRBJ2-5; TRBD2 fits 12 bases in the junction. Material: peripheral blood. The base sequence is TGTGCCAGTAGTAGAACGGGACTAGCGGGAGAGACCCAGTACTTC. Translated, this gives CASSRTGLAGETQYF.